This T cell receptor (beta chain) appears in the sequencing data of a study of blood T cell repertoires in COVID-19. On the study more broadly: Specimens from acute and convalescent COVID-19 originated in the United States, Italy and Spain.

Trimming removed 0 bases at V and 2 bases at J, with 7 bases between. Germline V gives CDR1 LNHNV, CDR2 YYDKDF (reference sequence). The length of the CDR3 is 14 residues. Using immunoSEQ multiplex PCR, the repertoire was profiled, and TCRdb retains in-frame clones only, with some absent. The sample contains 120,000 to 150,000 clones, around 81% of which appear only once. The source of this sequence is a woman aged 50 to 60 with acute or convalescent COVID-19. The J gene is TRBJ1-2, the V gene TRBV15; D is undetermined. The sample was peripheral blood. As DNA, the CDR3 is TGTGCCACCAGCAGAGATACCCAGAACTATGGCTACACCTTC. It specifies CATSRDTQNYGYTF.